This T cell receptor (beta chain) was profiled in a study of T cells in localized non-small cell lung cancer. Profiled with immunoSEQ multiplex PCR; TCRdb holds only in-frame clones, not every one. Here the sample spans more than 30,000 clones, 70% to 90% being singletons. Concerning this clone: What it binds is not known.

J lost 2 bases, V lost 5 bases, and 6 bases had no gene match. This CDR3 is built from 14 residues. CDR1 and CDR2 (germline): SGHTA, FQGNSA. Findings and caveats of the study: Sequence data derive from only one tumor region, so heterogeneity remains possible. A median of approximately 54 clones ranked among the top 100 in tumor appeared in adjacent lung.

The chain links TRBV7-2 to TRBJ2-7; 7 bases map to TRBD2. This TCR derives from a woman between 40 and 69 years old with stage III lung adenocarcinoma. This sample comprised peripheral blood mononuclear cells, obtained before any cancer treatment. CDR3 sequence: CASSPGGLPYEQYF. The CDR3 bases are TGTGCCAGCAGCCCGGGGGGTCTTCCCTACGAGCAGTACTTC.